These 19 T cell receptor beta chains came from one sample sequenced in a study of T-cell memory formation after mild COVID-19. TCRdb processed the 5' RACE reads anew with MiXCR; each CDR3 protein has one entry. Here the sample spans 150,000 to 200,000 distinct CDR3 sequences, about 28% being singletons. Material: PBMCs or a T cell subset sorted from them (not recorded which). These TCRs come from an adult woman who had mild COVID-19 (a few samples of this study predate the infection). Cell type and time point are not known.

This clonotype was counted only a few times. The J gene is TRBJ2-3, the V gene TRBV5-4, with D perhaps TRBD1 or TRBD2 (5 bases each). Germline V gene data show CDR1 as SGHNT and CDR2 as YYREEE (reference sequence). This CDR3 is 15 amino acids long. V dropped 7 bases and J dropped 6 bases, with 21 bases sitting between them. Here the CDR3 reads CASGLKAGFLDTQYF. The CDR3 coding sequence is TGTGCCAGCGGACTCAAAGCAGGGTTTCTGGATACGCAGTATTTT.

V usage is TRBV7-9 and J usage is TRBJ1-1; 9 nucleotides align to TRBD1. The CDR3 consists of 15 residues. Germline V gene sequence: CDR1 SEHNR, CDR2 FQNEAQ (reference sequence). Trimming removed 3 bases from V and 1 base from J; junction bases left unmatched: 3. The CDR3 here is CASSLGQGQNTEAFF. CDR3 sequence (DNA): TGTGCCAGCAGCTTGGGACAGGGCCAGAACACTGAAGCTTTCTTT.

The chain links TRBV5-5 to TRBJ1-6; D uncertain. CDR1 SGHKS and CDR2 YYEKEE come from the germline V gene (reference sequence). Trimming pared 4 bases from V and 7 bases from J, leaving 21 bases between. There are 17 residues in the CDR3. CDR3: CASSPLTLTDGNSPLHF. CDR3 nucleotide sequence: TGTGCCAGCAGCCCGCTTACGCTGACGGATGGGAATTCACCCCTCCACTTT.

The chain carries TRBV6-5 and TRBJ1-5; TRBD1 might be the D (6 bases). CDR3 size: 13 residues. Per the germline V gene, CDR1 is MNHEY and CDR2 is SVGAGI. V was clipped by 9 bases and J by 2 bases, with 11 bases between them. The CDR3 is CASQGTGNQPQHF. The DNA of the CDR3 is TGTGCCAGTCAGGGGACGGGCAATCAGCCCCAGCATTTT.

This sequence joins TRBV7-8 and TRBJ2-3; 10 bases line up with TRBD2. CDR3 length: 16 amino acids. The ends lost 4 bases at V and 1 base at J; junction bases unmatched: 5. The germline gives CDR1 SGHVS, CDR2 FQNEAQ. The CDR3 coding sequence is TGTGCCAGCAGCTCGAGGACTAGCGGAGGCACAGATACGCAGTATTTT. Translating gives CASSSRTSGGTDTQYF.

The CDR3 DNA follows: TGCAGCGGCATGACAGGGAACACTGAAGCTTTCTTT. It is translated as CSGMTGNTEAFF. The genes are TRBV29-1 and TRBJ1-1; TRBD1 might be the D (6 bases). The CDR3 runs to 12 residues. The germline V gene has CDR1 SQVTM and CDR2 ANQGSEA. The V end was cut by 7 bases, the J end by 1 base, with 10 bases between.

CDR3: CAIFSGGTDTQYF. Here the CDR3 DNA reads TGTGCCATCTTTAGCGGGGGCACAGATACGCAGTATTTT. The genes are TRBV4-2 and TRBJ2-3, with TRBD2 matching over 8 bases. The CDR3 consists of 13 residues. The germline gives CDR1 LGHNA, CDR2 YNFKEQ. V shed 10 bases and J 1 base; nucleotides not matched to a gene: 4.

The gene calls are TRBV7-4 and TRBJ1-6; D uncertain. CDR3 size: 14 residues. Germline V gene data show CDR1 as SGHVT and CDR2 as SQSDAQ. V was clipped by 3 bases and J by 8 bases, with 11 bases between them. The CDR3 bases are TGTGCCAGCAGCTTTGGGTTGTCCGATTCACCCCTCCACTTT. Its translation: CASSFGLSDSPLHF.

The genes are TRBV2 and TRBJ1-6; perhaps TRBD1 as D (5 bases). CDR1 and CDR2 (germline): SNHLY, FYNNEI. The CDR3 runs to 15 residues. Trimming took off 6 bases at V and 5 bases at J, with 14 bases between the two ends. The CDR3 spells CASSRGTGNNSPLHF. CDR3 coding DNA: TGTGCCAGCAGCCGAGGGACGGGTAATAATTCACCCCTCCACTTT.

In nucleotides, the CDR3 is TGTGCCAGCAGTTTAGCCGGGGGGGTCACAGATACGCAGTATTTT. Translated, it gives CASSLAGGVTDTQYF. V gene TRBV12-3 or TRBV12-4 combines with J gene TRBJ2-3, with TRBD2 matching 8 bases. V was pared by 0 bases and J by 2 bases, with 1 base of the junction left unmatched. This CDR3 region has 15 residues.

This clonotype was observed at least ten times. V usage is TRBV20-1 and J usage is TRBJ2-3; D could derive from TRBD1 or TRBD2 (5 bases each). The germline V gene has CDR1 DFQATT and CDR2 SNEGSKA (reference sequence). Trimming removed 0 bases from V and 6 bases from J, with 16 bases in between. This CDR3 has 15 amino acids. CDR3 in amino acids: CSARDLVGPGDTQYF. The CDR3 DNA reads TGCAGTGCTAGAGACCTCGTGGGACCGGGGGATACGCAGTATTTT.

Here the CDR3 reads CASRISGGAAEQFF. In DNA, the CDR3 is TGTGCCAGCAGGATTAGCGGGGGGGCGGCTGAGCAGTTCTTC. The chain couples TRBV12-3 or TRBV12-4 to TRBJ2-1, with 11 nucleotides matching TRBD2. The V segment lost 6 bases and the J segment 9 bases; nucleotides outside the gene matches: 7. CDR3 length equals 14 residues.

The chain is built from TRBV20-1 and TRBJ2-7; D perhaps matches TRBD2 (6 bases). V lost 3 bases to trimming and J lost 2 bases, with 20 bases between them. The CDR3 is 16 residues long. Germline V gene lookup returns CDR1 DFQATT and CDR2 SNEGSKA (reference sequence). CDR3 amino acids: CSARGQVGGAPYEQYF. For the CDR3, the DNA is TGCAGTGCTAGGGGCCAAGTGGGCGGGGCCCCCTACGAGCAGTACTTC.

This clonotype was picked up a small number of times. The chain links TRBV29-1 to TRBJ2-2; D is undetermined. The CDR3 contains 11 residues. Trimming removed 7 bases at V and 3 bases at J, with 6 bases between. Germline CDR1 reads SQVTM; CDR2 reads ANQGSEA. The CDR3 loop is CSAWDTGELFF. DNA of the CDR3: TGCAGCGCCTGGGACACCGGGGAGCTGTTTTTT.

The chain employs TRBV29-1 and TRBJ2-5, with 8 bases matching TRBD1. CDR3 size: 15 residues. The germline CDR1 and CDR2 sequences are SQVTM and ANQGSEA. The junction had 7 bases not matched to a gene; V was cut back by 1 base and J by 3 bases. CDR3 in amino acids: CSVEGQGTEEETQYF. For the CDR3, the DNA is TGCAGCGTTGAAGGACAGGGGACCGAGGAAGAGACCCAGTACTTC.

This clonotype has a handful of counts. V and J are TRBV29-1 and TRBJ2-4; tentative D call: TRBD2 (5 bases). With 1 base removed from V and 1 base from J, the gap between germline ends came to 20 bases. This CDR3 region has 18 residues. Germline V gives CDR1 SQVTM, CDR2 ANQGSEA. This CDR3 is CSVEGRLADAWAKNIQYF. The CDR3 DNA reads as TGCAGCGTTGAAGGTCGGCTAGCTGATGCGTGGGCCAAAAACATTCAGTACTTC.

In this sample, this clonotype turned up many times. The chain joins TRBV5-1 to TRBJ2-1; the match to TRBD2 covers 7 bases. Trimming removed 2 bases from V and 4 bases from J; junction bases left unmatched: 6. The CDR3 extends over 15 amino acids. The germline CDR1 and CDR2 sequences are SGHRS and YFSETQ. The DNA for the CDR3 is TGCGCCAGCAGCTTTGGAGCGGGACTATACAATGAGCAGTTCTTC. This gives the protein CASSFGAGLYNEQFF.

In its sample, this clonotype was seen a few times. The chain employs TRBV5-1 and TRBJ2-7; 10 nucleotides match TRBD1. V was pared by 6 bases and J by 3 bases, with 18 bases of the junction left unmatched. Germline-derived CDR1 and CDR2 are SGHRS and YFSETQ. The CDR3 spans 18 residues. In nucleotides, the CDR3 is TGCGCCAGCACCCGTTCCGGGACAGGGGCCCAAAAGTACTACGAGCAGTACTTC. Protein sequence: CASTRSGTGAQKYYEQYF.

In nucleotides, the CDR3 is TGCGCCAGCAGCCCCCAGGATCCGGGTACAGATACGCAGTATTTT. Translated, it gives CASSPQDPGTDTQYF. J is TRBJ2-3 and V is TRBV4-1; no clear D gene. Trimming removed 4 bases from V and 3 bases from J, with 14 bases in between. From germline, CDR1 is MGHRA and CDR2 YSYEKL. This CDR3 contains 15 residues.